Following are 16 T cell receptor beta chains from one sample sequenced in a study of shared clonotypes between healthy human individuals. Profiled with immunoSEQ multiplex PCR; TCRdb holds only in-frame clones, not every one. The table shows roughly 1,000,000 clones, with about 80% occurring only once. The sample comprised memory CD4+ T cells from PBMCs. Sample subset: CD45RA-negative fraction. The receptors come from a man aged 18-30 years in good health. Some clones in this sample may be carry-over from other donors' samples.

About this clone: At the DNA level, this CDR3 is encoded by other sequences in the same sample as well. The V call is TRBV18, the J call TRBJ2-2; possibly TRBD2 for D (5 bases). The CDR3 contains 15 residues. The germline gives CDR1 KGHSH, CDR2 LQKENI. The germline V and J ends were trimmed by 1 base and 0 bases, with 6 bases remaining between them. Here the CDR3 reads CASSPQGANTGELFF. CDR3 coding DNA: TGTGCCAGCTCACCACAGGGAGCGAACACCGGGGAGCTGTTTTTT. Together with reference TRBV18 and TRBJ2-2, the CDR3 gives the full variable domain: NAGVMQNPRHLVRRRGQEARLRCSPMKGHSHVYWYRQLPEEGLKFMVYLQKENIIDESGMPKERFSAEFPKEGPSILRIQQVVRGDSAAYFCASSPQGANTGELFFGEGSRLTVL.

This clone turned up a few times. A junction end diverges from the germline sequence, so it may reflect a read error. The chain combines TRBV5-4 with TRBJ2-7; 9 nucleotides align to TRBD1. The CDR3 consists of 13 residues. Germline V gene lookup returns CDR1 SGHNT and CDR2 YYREEE (reference sequence). In DNA, the CDR3 is TGTGCCAGCAGTTTGGACAGGGGCGGCGAGCAGTACTTC. This translates into CASSLDRGGEQYF.

Here the CDR3 reads CASSPSLAGGYEQYF. CDR3 sequence (DNA): TGTGCCAGCAGCCCCTCGCTGGCGGGAGGATACGAGCAGTACTTC. This sequence joins TRBV14 and TRBJ2-7, with TRBD2 matching over 8 bases. CDR1 is SGHDN, CDR2 FVKESK, per germline. Losses at the gene ends were 4 bases for V and 4 bases for J; bases not matched to a gene: 9. This CDR3 comprises 15 residues. The complete variable domain, with remaining parts taken from reference TRBV14 and TRBJ2-7, reads EAGVTQFPSHSVIEKGQTVTLRCDPISGHDNLYWYRRVMGKEIKFLLHFVKESKQDESGMPNNRFLAERTGGTYSTLKVQPAELEDSGVYFCASSPSLAGGYEQYFGPGTRLTVT.

In DNA, the CDR3 is TGTGCCAGCACGAGCGGGAGCTCCTACAATGAGCAGTTCTTC. Encoded protein: CASTSGSSYNEQFF. V usage is TRBV25-1 and J usage is TRBJ2-1; 8 bases match TRBD2. The CDR3 spans 14 residues. Germline values: CDR1 MGHDK, CDR2 SYGVNS. The V gene end was trimmed by 7 bases and the J gene end by 0 bases; junction bases not matched to a gene: 2. Full variable domain (remainder filled in from reference TRBV25-1 and TRBJ2-1): EADIYQTPRYLVIGTGKKITLECSQTMGHDKMYWYQQDPGMELHLIHYSYGVNSTEKGDLSSESTVSRIRTEHFPLTLESARPSHTSQYLCASTSGSSYNEQFFGPGTRLTVL.

This clone was detected once. The same CDR3 also results from other DNA sequences found in this sample. The V and J genes are TRBV5-4 and TRBJ1-1; 8 bases map to TRBD1. Germline CDR1 and CDR2: SGHNT and YYREEE (reference sequence). This CDR3 comprises 14 residues. V shed 2 bases and J 1 base; nucleotides not matched to a gene: 1. This chain's CDR3 is CASSFRGPNTEAFF. The CDR3 DNA sequence: TGTGCCAGCAGCTTCAGGGGGCCGAACACTGAAGCTTTCTTT.

The chain couples TRBV4-1 to TRBJ2-1, with D perhaps TRBD2 (5 bases). The CDR3 is made up of 17 amino acids. CDR1 is MGHRA, CDR2 YSYEKL, per germline. Trimming removed 1 base at V and 0 bases at J, with 13 bases between. The CDR3, as DNA: TGCGCCAGCAGCCAAGCCTTGACTACCCTCTCCTACAATGAGCAGTTCTTC. Amino acid sequence: CASSQALTTLSYNEQFF.

This chain connects TRBV21-1 to TRBJ1-5. TRBV21-1 is a pseudogene segment. This CDR3 is 16 amino acids long. The CDR3 protein is CASSKARAFRNQPQHF. The DNA of the CDR3 is TGTGCCAGCAGCAAAGCGCGGGCCTTTCGCAATCAGCCCCAGCATTTT.

CDR3 sequence reads: CAWGGETNEKLFF. The CDR3 coding sequence is TGTGCCTGGGGGGGGGAAACTAATGAAAAACTGTTTTTT. The gene calls are TRBV30 and TRBJ1-4; the D gene is possibly TRBD1 (5 bases). CDR3 size: 13 residues. Trimming took 5 bases from V and 1 from J, leaving 8 bases between them. Germline CDR1 GTSNPN, CDR2 SVGIG (reference sequence).

V gene TRBV6-1 combines with J gene TRBJ2-2; tentative D call: TRBD1 (5 bases). CDR3 size: 15 residues. The germline gives CDR1 MNHNS, CDR2 SASEGT. V lost 3 bases to trimming and J lost 1 base, with 9 bases between them. The DNA for the CDR3 is TGTGCCAGCAGTGAGCTGGGGCGGAACACCGGGGAGCTGTTTTTT. Protein sequence: CASSELGRNTGELFF.

The chain employs TRBV18 and TRBJ2-1; D ambiguous. Trimming pared 1 base from V and 6 bases from J, leaving 22 bases between. Per the germline V gene, CDR1 is KGHSH and CDR2 is LQKENI. The CDR3 runs to 18 residues. The CDR3 coding sequence is TGTGCCAGCTCACCACGATTATCGGGTCTAGTAGGAGTCAATGAGCAGTTCTTC. Its translation is CASSPRLSGLVGVNEQFF.

This clone was seen a few times. The chain recombines TRBV2 with TRBJ2-1; 11 bases are shared with TRBD2. J lost 5 bases, V lost 7 bases, and 4 bases had no gene match. The CDR3 is made up of 14 amino acids. The V gene's germline CDR1 is SNHLY and CDR2 FYNNEI. CDR3 coding DNA: TGTGCCAGCATACTAGCGGGAGCGAACAATGAGCAGTTCTTC. Protein product: CASILAGANNEQFF.

The genes are TRBV6-5 and TRBJ2-1; D may be TRBD1 (5 bases). CDR3 length equals 15 residues. Per the germline V gene, CDR1 is MNHEY and CDR2 is SVGAGI. Trimming pared 2 bases from V and 7 bases from J, leaving 15 bases between. This CDR3 reads CASSYGRALRNEQFF. The DNA of the CDR3 is TGTGCCAGCAGTTACGGCAGGGCCCTTCGGAATGAGCAGTTCTTC.

Details on this clone: Because the CDR3's place on the DNA is in doubt, the DNA is left out and the CDR3 is given as listed by TCRdb. The CDR3 region is CASSFGSGGVVETQYF. The chain combines TRBV5-1 with TRBJ2-5; the D call TRBD2 from the table was never checked on the DNA. 16 amino acids form the CDR3, both terminal residues included. Germline CDR1 SGHRS, CDR2 YFSETQ.

The chain combines TRBV4-1 with TRBJ1-1; D unclear. V dropped 1 base and J dropped 5 bases, with 14 bases sitting between them. This CDR3 is built from 15 residues. Germline V CDR1 and CDR2: MGHRA, YSYEKL. In nucleotides, the CDR3 is TGCGCCAGCAGCCAAGCCGGGCGAGGAGGAACTGAAGCTTTCTTT. Translation: CASSQAGRGGTEAFF.

This chain links TRBV6-1 with TRBJ2-1; D might be TRBD1 (5 bases). Trimming pared 4 bases from V and 3 bases from J, leaving 16 bases between. Germline CDR1 is MNHNS and CDR2 is SASEGT. The CDR3 runs to 16 residues. The CDR3 region has the DNA TGTGCCAGCAGTGCCTCTCCGACGGACAACTACAATGAGCAGTTCTTC. Its translation: CASSASPTDNYNEQFF.

The CDR3 DNA is TGTGCCAGCAGGGCCGTACAGGGACGGTATGAGGAGCTGTTTTTT. The encoded protein is CASRAVQGRYEELFF. The V gene is TRBV6-1, the J gene TRBJ2-2, with D possibly TRBD1 on 6 matching bases. V lost 6 bases and J 10 bases, leaving 21 bases between the germline ends. Germline-derived CDR1 and CDR2 are MNHNS and SASEGT. The CDR3 totals 15 residues.